A selection of T cell receptor beta chains follows, all from one sample in a study of CD8 T cells in ankylosing spondylitis. MiXCR, applied by TCRdb to the 5' RACE reads, yields one record per CDR3 protein. Of approximately 220,000 distinct CDR3 sequences listed, about 10% were seen once; the top ten hold approximately 20%. The sequenced sample consisted of blood, either unsorted or a sorted T cell fraction (not recorded which). The receptors stem from a male donor with ankylosing spondylitis or in good health (not recorded which). The CDR3 runs from the conserved cysteine through the conserved F or W. A D gene is named only where the DNA matches it firmly. The size of a clone is reported for some rows only, either as once, few or many, or as a class for expanded clones.

TRBD2 15 TRBJ2-7 TRBV27 few TGTGCCAGCAGTTCATTTGCGGGGGGAATCTACGAGCAGTACTTC CASSSFAGGIYEQYF
- 14 TRBJ2-3 TRBV5-1 - TGCGCCAGCAGGGTTCAGGAAGAAAGGGATACGCAGTATTTT CASRVQEERDTQYF
- 13 TRBJ1-1 TRBV20-1 many TGCAGTGCTAGTGGTCCGGCTAACACTGAAGCTTTCTTT CSASGPANTEAFF
- 13 TRBJ2-3 TRBV9 - TGTGCCAGCAGCGTAGACCCCCCCGGTGCGCAGTATTTT CASSVDPPGAQYF
- 15 TRBJ1-1 TRBV5-1 - TGCGCCAGCAGCTTAGGGCCTCGAGCGGACACTGAAGCTTTCTTT CASSLGPRADTEAFF
- 15 TRBJ2-7 TRBV9 many TGTGCCAGCAGCGTTGGCCGGGACTCCCACTACGAGCAGTACTTC CASSVGRDSHYEQYF
TRBD2 16 TRBJ2-3 TRBV5-1 many TGCGCCAGCAGCTTTCGAGGCGGGGGGGCCGGAGATACGCAGTATTTT CASSFRGGGAGDTQYF
TRBD2 16 TRBJ2-7 TRBV24-1 once TGCGCCACCAGTGAAAGGGGACTAGCGGGTACTTTCGAGCAGTACTTC CATSERGLAGTFEQYF
- 14 TRBJ2-1 TRBV5-1 many TGCGCCAGCGGACCGTTACAGGGATACAATGAGCAGTTCTTC CASGPLQGYNEQFF
- 15 TRBJ2-3 TRBV15 many TGTGCCACCAGCAGAGGAAGGGCAGCCACAGATACGCAGTATTTT CATSRGRAATDTQYF
- 15 TRBJ1-1 TRBV6-5 many TGTGCCAGCAGTTACTCGACTCAGGGGAACACTGAAGCTTTCTTT CASSYSTQGNTEAFF
- 18 TRBJ2-2 TRBV5-1 many TGCGCCAGCAGCTTGGCCCTAAGCAACAGGGTTTTTTCCGGGGAGCTGTTTTTT CASSLALSNRVFSGELFF
- 14 TRBJ2-3 TRBV3-1 many TGTGCCAGCAGCCAATTCATGTCCACAGATACGCAGTATTTT CASSQFMSTDTQYF
- 14 TRBJ2-1 TRBV12-3/TRBV12-4 - TGTGCCAGCAGTTTGTTGACTACCCGAAATGAGCAGTTCTTC CASSLLTTRNEQFF
- 15 TRBJ2-1 TRBV20-1 many TGCAGCGCAACCCCCACGTCGGGCTCCAGGGAGGAGCAGTTCTTC CSATPTSGSREEQFF
TRBD1 18 TRBJ2-3 TRBV5-1 many TGCGCCAGCAGCTTGGCGTTAATCCGGGACAGCTTCACAGATACGCAGTATTTT CASSLALIRDSFTDTQYF
- 15 TRBJ2-5 TRBV3-1 - TGTGCCAGCAGCCGCCTAGGGGGATACCAAGAGACCCAGTACTTC CASSRLGGYQETQYF
- 16 TRBJ2-4 TRBV5-1 few TGCGCCAGCAGCTTGGCCCGTTCGGATGCCAAAAACATTCAGTACTTC CASSLARSDAKNIQYF
- 18 TRBJ2-3 TRBV5-1 many TGCGCCAGTTTATTGGGGGCGAGAGGTTTCTCTAGCACAGATACGCAGTATTTT CASLLGARGFSSTDTQYF
- 15 TRBJ2-4 TRBV20-1 many TGCAGTGCTAGAAGAGGCAGGGCGCGTCTTAACATTCAGTACTTC CSARRGRARLNIQYF
TRBD2 14 TRBJ2-5 TRBV5-6 - TGTGCCAGCAGCCTAGAGCGGGGGCGAGAGACCCAGTACTTC CASSLERGRETQYF
- 13 TRBJ2-4 TRBV12-3/TRBV12-4 - TGTGCCAGCAGTTTGAGTCTCCGAAACATTCAGTACTTC CASSLSLRNIQYF
- 20 TRBJ2-7 TRBV28 - TGTGCCAGCAGTCCGCCCCGGAATAAGGGTGGGGCAGGCCCGTCCTACGAGCAGTACTTC CASSPPRNKGGAGPSYEQYF
TRBD2 15 TRBJ2-1 TRBV7-2 few TGTGCCAGCAGCTTAGGGGGCGGGGGTGTGGATGAGCAGTTCTTC CASSLGGGGVDEQFF
- 16 TRBJ1-5 TRBV6-2/TRBV6-3 many TGTGCCAGCAGTCCACAGTGGGCAGGTGGCAATCAGCCCCAGCATTTT CASSPQWAGGNQPQHF
TRBD1 15 TRBJ1-2 TRBV7-8 many TGTGCCAGCAGTGAAGCAGGGGGGGCTAACTATGGCTACACCTTC CASSEAGGANYGYTF
TRBD1 16 TRBJ2-1 TRBV7-2 few TGTGCCAGCAGCATACTCGGGACAGGGTCAGGCAATGAGCAGTTCTTC CASSILGTGSGNEQFF
- 16 TRBJ2-1 TRBV14 many TGTGCCAGCAGCCAAGGGGCCAGGGGGGGATACAATGAGCAGTTCTTC CASSQGARGGYNEQFF
TRBD1 15 TRBJ1-6 TRBV5-1 many TGCGCCAGCAGCTTGATCGGGACAGATAATTCACCCCTCCACTTT CASSLIGTDNSPLHF